The source of this TCR beta chain is a study of cytotoxic CD8 clonotypes in ibrutinib-treated CLL. Study-level background: Included were approximately ten relapsed/refractory and roughly 15 treatment-naive patients, of whom roughly 17 were IGHV unmutated.

This CDR3 has 13 residues. Germline V gene data show CDR1 as SGHTA and CDR2 as FQGNSA. Deletions cut 3 bases from V and 2 bases from J, with 8 bases between. Sequencing used immunoSEQ multiplex PCR; TCRdb keeps in-frame clones, though not all of them. The sample contains 110,000 to 150,000 clones, 75% to 95% of which appear only once. This sample comprised PBMCs, obtained after 12 months of ibrutinib treatment. The chain joins TRBV7-2 to TRBJ2-7; D is possibly TRBD2 (5 bases). This TCR was recovered from a human donor with chronic lymphocytic leukemia. The CDR3 region is CASSLKRPYEQYF. The CDR3 coding sequence is TGTGCCAGCAGCTTGAAGCGGCCCTACGAGCAGTACTTC.